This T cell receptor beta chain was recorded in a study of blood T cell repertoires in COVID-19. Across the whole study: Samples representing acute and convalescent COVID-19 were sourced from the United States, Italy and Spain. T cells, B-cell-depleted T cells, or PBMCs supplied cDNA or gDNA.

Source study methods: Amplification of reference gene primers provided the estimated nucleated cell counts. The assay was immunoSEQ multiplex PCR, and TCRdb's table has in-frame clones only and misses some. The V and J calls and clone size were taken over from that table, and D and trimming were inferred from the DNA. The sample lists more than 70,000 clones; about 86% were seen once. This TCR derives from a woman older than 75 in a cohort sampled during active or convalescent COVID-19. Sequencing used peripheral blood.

CDR3 DNA sequence: TGTGCCAGCAGTGAAGATCGGGTCCCAGATACGCAGTATTTT. The encoded protein is CASSEDRVPDTQYF. The chain links TRBV2 to TRBJ2-3; unclear D gene. This CDR3 has 14 residues. The germline V and J ends were trimmed by 1 base and 4 bases, with 9 bases remaining between them. In germline, CDR1 is SNHLY, CDR2 FYNNEI.